Below are 5 T cell receptor beta chains sequenced from a single sample in a study of T cell repertoires in cytomegalovirus infection. These receptors' targets are unknown. TCRdb redid the calling of the reads with MiXCR, one entry per CDR3 protein. This sample has about a million distinct CDR3 sequences, with about a third found just once. Sequencing used cultured CD8+ T cells from PBMCs, obtained from culture after CMV antigen stimulation. All receptors derive from a human donor in good health (CMV status not recorded). Some clones in this sample may be carry-over from other donors' samples.

The J gene is TRBJ2-3, the V gene TRBV11-2; 8 bases are a match to TRBD2. Per the germline V gene, CDR1 is SGHAT and CDR2 is FQNNGV. This CDR3 is 14 amino acids long. The V and J ends lost 5 bases and 5 bases, in that order; junction bases with no gene match: 6. The CDR3 region is CASSRGGRGDTQYF. In nucleotides, the CDR3 is TGTGCCAGCAGCCGCGGGGGGCGTGGAGATACGCAGTATTTT.

There are a few counts of this clonotype. The genes are TRBV12-3 or TRBV12-4 and TRBJ2-1, with 8 bases matching TRBD2. The CDR3 length is 12 residues. J was trimmed by 12 bases and V by 6 bases; bases with no gene match: 7. CDR3 sequence: CASRSLAGRQFF. CDR3 in DNA: TGTGCCAGCAGGAGTTTAGCGGGGCGGCAGTTCTTC.

This chain uses TRBV5-4 with TRBJ2-7; tentative D call: TRBD2 (6 bases). This CDR3 comprises 12 residues. Germline V CDR1 and CDR2: SGHNT, YYREEE (reference sequence). The V end was cut by 5 bases, the J end by 5 bases, with 11 bases between. CDR3 protein: CASSLWGDEQYF. CDR3 DNA sequence: TGTGCCAGCAGTTTGTGGGGGGACGAGCAGTACTTC.

The chain uses TRBV19 and TRBJ2-1; 9 positions agree with TRBD2. CDR3 length: 16 amino acids. V lost 2 bases, J lost 8 bases, and 10 bases stayed unmatched. Germline V gene data show CDR1 as LNHDA and CDR2 as SQIVND (reference sequence). CDR3 bases: TGTGCCAGTAGTATAAGAGGGGCGGGGGGGCTGGATGAGCAGTTCTTC. Amino acid sequence: CASSIRGAGGLDEQFF.

This clonotype showed up just a few times. This sequence joins TRBV6-6 and TRBJ1-4; D not resolved. Trimming shortened V by 2 bases and J by 5 bases, and 6 bases separated the two germline ends. The CDR3 is 13 residues long. CDR1 is MNHNY, CDR2 SVGAGI, per germline (reference sequence). CDR3 bases: TGTGCCAGCAGTTACGGCAGCAATGAAAAACTGTTTTTT. Its translation: CASSYGSNEKLFF.